The rows below give T cell receptor beta chains drawn from one sample of a study of cytomegalovirus exposure and HLA in healthy donors. Generated by immunoSEQ multiplex PCR, the TCRdb table keeps only in-frame clones and is missing some. The sample carries around 140,000 clones, about 80% recorded once. Sample: PBMCs. These receptors all stem from a female donor in good health and CMV-seronegative. CDR3s include the opening cysteine and the closing phenylalanine or tryptophan.

j_call	v_call	cdr3_length	cdr3_aa
TRBJ1-2	TRBV19	16	CASSISDRAANYGYTF
TRBJ2-7	TRBV5-1	16	CASSLGATGGTYEQYF
TRBJ2-7	TRBV5-4	14	CASSPAGEADEQYF
TRBJ1-3	TRBV29-1	12	CSVGTGGDTIYF
TRBJ2-5	TRBV4-2	17	CASSQTSGRPPGETQYF
TRBJ2-1	TRBV6-5	15	CASSYSNRGMGEQFF
TRBJ2-7	TRBV5-4	13	CASSLDNGYEQYF
TRBJ2-1	TRBV27	16	CASSLRAGQPYNEQFF
TRBJ2-1	TRBV28	17	CASSFDVARKLDNEQFF
TRBJ2-1	TRBV29-1	14	CSVGFVAQNNEQFF
TRBJ2-5	TRBV9	14	CASSAGSLQETQYF
TRBJ2-1	TRBV5-1	14	CASSLGSTYGEQFF
TRBJ1-6	TRBV18	17	CASSRTGSLSYNSPLHF
TRBJ2-1	TRBV9	15	CASSVVGGQGGEQFF
TRBJ1-1	TRBV28	12	CASSSLSSEAFF
TRBJ2-1	TRBV29-1	14	CSVPSEISYNEQFF
.	TRBV15	16	CATSRGLRGSSYEQYF
TRBJ1-3	TRBV19	14	CASEEGPSGNTIYF